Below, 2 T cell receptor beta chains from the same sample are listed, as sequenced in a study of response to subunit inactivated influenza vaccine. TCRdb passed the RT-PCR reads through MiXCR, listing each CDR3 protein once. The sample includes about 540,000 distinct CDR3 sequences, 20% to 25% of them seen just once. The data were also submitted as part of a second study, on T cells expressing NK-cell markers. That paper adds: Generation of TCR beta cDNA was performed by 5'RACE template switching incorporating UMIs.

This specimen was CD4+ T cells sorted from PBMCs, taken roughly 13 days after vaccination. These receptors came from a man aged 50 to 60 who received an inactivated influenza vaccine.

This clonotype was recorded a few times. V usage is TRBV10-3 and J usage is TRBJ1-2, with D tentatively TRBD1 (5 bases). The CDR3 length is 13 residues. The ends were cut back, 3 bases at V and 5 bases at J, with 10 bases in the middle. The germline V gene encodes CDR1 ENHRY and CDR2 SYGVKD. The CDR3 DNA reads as TGTGCCATCAGTGAAGGCAGGGCTTATGGCTACACCTTC. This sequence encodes CAISEGRAYGYTF.

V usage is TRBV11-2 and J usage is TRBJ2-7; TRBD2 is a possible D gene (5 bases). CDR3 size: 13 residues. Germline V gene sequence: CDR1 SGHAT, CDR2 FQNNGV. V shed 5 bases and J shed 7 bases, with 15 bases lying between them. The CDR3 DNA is TGTGCCAGCAGCAGAAATCTAGCCCGGGAGCAGTACTTC. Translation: CASSRNLAREQYF.